These 27 T cell receptor beta chains came from one sample sequenced in a study of regulatory T cells in long-lasting Graves disease. HTBI primers from iRepertoire and Arm-PCR of CDR3 regions yielded the TCR beta libraries. TCRdb analysed the multiplex PCR reads with MiXCR anew, one entry per CDR3 protein. Of about 470,000 distinct CDR3 sequences listed, roughly 20% are singletons. Time point reported: persistent/refractory GD, antithyroid drugs over 5 years with positive TRAb. PBMC-derived RNA was used for the TCR library. Sequenced material: peripheral blood mononuclear cells (PBMCs), taken when the disease was refractory, from a patient treated with antithyroid drugs. These receptors all come from a female donor with Graves disease.

This clonotype occurred many times. The V gene is TRBV6-1, the J gene TRBJ2-5; TRBD2 aligns across 11 bases. This CDR3 contains 16 residues. V shed 6 bases, J shed 0 bases, and the junction held 6 bases outside the gene matches. Germline CDR1 MNHNS, CDR2 SASEGT. The CDR3 region has the DNA TGTGCCAGCAGGCCACTAGCGGGAGAGTACCAAGAGACCCAGTACTTC. Its protein product is CASRPLAGEYQETQYF.

This clonotype was seen a few times. The V and J genes are TRBV27 and TRBJ1-2, with D possibly being TRBD1 (6 bases). Germline CDR1 is MNHEY and CDR2 is SMNVEV (reference sequence). Between the trimmed V and J ends, which lost 6 bases and 4 bases, there was a span of 9 bases. The CDR3 extends over 12 amino acids. Here the CDR3 DNA reads TGTGCCAGCAGGGACAGCCTCTATGGCTACACCTTC. This sequence encodes CASRDSLYGYTF.

The gene calls are TRBV6-2 or TRBV6-3 and TRBJ2-1; D is unresolved. This CDR3 has 15 residues. Germline V gene lookup returns CDR1 MNHEY and CDR2 SVGEGT. V was pared by 5 bases and J by 1 base, with 12 bases between. The CDR3 nucleotides read TGTGCCAGCAGTAGGACGTTACCATCCTACAATGAGCAGTTCTTC. This sequence encodes CASSRTLPSYNEQFF.

This clonotype has a handful of counts. This chain links TRBV19 with TRBJ1-1; D may be TRBD1 (5 bases). The V end lost 7 bases, the J end lost 5 bases, and 14 bases lay between the germline ends. Germline CDR1 is LNHDA and CDR2 is SQIVND (reference sequence). CDR3 length equals 13 residues. In DNA form, the CDR3 reads TGTGCCAGTAACCCATCCGGGGGGACTGAAGCTTTCTTT. Translating gives CASNPSGGTEAFF.

This clonotype occurred many times. CDR3 sequence reads: CASSLAGGQETQYF. The CDR3 nucleotides read TGTGCCAGCAGCTTAGCGGGAGGTCAAGAGACCCAGTACTTC. The J gene is TRBJ2-5, the V gene TRBV7-9; D possibly corresponds to TRBD2 (6 bases). Trimming removed 0 bases from V and 2 bases from J, with 7 bases in between. The CDR3 sequence is 14 residues long. Germline V lookup: CDR1 SEHNR, CDR2 FQNEAQ (reference sequence).

This clonotype was picked up many times. The chain employs TRBV28 and TRBJ2-5; TRBD2 agrees at 9 bases. CDR3 length: 18 residues. Unmatched junction bases numbered 17, after V lost 8 bases and J lost 1 base. Germline CDR1 and CDR2: MDHEN and SYDVKM. CDR3 sequence reads: CASSVRGSGRGAQETQYF. CDR3 DNA: TGTGCCAGCTCGGTTAGAGGTAGCGGGAGAGGGGCCCAAGAGACCCAGTACTTC.

This clonotype was counted many times. J is TRBJ2-5 and V is TRBV11-2; no firm D call. The V end lost 5 bases, the J end lost 9 bases, and 16 bases lay between the germline ends. Germline V lookup: CDR1 SGHAT, CDR2 FQNNGV. This CDR3 is 13 amino acids long. This CDR3 is CASSDTPLGPQYF. The CDR3 DNA sequence: TGTGCCAGCAGCGATACCCCCTTGGGTCCCCAGTACTTC.

This clonotype was observed a handful of times. The chain recombines TRBV24-1 with TRBJ2-2; possibly TRBD1 for D (6 bases). Germline V gene lookup returns CDR1 KGHDR and CDR2 SFDVKD. Trimming left V 10 bases short and J 3 bases short, with 11 bases between. This CDR3 region has 13 residues. The CDR3, as DNA: TGTGCCACTCAGGACAGACACACCGGGGAGCTGTTTTTT. It encodes CATQDRHTGELFF.

This chain connects TRBV20-1 to TRBJ1-6, with unresolved D. Germline loops: CDR1 DFQATT, CDR2 SNEGSKA (reference sequence). The CDR3 length is 15 residues. The V end lost 6 bases, the J end lost 1 base, and 13 bases lay between the germline ends. CDR3 amino acids: CSASRGSSYNSPLHF. The CDR3 DNA reads as TGCAGTGCGTCGAGAGGGAGTTCCTATAATTCACCCCTCCACTTT.

About this clonotype itself: This sequence may be a read error, since a much larger clone differs from it by one base. The chain employs TRBV29-1 and TRBJ1-2, with D possibly being TRBD1 (6 bases). The CDR3 loop spans 12 amino acids. Germline lookup yields CDR1 SQVTM and CDR2 ANQGSEA. Deletions cut 3 bases from V and 6 bases from J, with 11 bases between. Here the CDR3 DNA reads TGCAGCGTTGATACAGGGAACCATGGCTACACCTTC. Translated: CSVDTGNHGYTF. Variable domain in full (rest from reference TRBV29-1 and TRBJ1-2): SAVISQKPSRDICQRGTSLTIQCQVDSQVTMMFWYRQQPGQSLTLIATANQGSEATYESGFVIDKFPISRPNLTFSTLTVSNMSPEDSSIYLCSVDTGNHGYTFGSGTRLTVV.

Comment on this clonotype: A far larger clone is one nucleotide away, so this likely arose from a read error. The chain is built from TRBV15 and TRBJ2-4; D is perhaps TRBD2 (5 bases). Per the germline V gene, CDR1 is LNHNV and CDR2 is YYDKDF (reference sequence). The CDR3 runs to 15 residues. CDR3 region: CATSRDQGFGETQHF. The CDR3 nucleotides are TGTGCCACCAGCAGAGATCAAGGGTTTGGGGAGACCCAGCACTTC.

In this sample, this clonotype turned up a few times. The CDR3 coding sequence is TGTGCCAGCAGTCCATTGACAAGCGGCGAGCAGTACTTC. Translating it yields CASSPLTSGEQYF. This chain uses TRBV6-1 with TRBJ2-7; D possibly corresponds to TRBD2 (5 bases). Germline CDR1 is MNHNS and CDR2 is SASEGT. The germline V and J ends were trimmed by 5 bases and 6 bases, with 14 bases remaining between them. There are 13 residues in the CDR3.

This clonotype was recorded a few times. A read error is the likely source, as a far larger clone sits one nucleotide away. The DNA for the CDR3 is TGTGCCAGCAGCGTGACAGGGGGCAATCAGCCCCAGCATTTT. Translating it yields CASSVTGGNQPQHF. This chain uses TRBV9 with TRBJ1-5; 8 bases fit TRBD1. V was pared by 2 bases and J by 2 bases, with 0 bases of the junction left unmatched. There are 14 residues in the CDR3. Germline assignment: CDR1 SGDLS and CDR2 YYNGEE.

This clonotype has ten or more counts. The V call is TRBV6-1, the J call TRBJ2-5; D call uncertain. Trimming removed 8 bases from V and 5 bases from J, with 15 bases in between. This CDR3 has 13 amino acids. Looked up from germline, CDR1 is MNHNS and CDR2 is SASEGT. The DNA for the CDR3 is TGTGCCAGCTTCCCCCCGGCGATGGAGACCCAGTACTTC. Translating it yields CASFPPAMETQYF.

This clonotype was seen repeatedly, ten times or more. The chain combines TRBV18 with TRBJ2-5, with D unresolved. Germline lookup yields CDR1 KGHSH and CDR2 LQKENI. The CDR3 contains 15 residues. The V and J ends lost 3 bases and 1 base respectively, with 12 bases between them. The CDR3 bases are TGTGCCAGCTCACCCGATTTGGGCCGCCAAGAGACCCAGTACTTC. It yields the protein CASSPDLGRQETQYF.

Many counts were recorded for this clonotype. The CDR3: CASTPAASEQYF. The CDR3 region has the DNA TGTGCCAGCACCCCCGCGGCTTCCGAGCAGTACTTC. The V gene is TRBV28, the J gene TRBJ2-7; D is undetermined. The germline V gene encodes CDR1 MDHEN and CDR2 SYDVKM. CDR3 size: 12 residues. V was clipped by 7 bases and J by 6 bases, with 13 bases between them. Variable domain in full (rest from reference TRBV28 and TRBJ2-7): DVKVTQSSRYLVKRTGEKVFLECVQDMDHENMFWYRQDPGLGLRLIYFSYDVKMKEKGDIPEGYSVSREKKERFSLILESASTNQTSMYLCASTPAASEQYFGPGTRLTVT.

V and J are TRBV5-1 and TRBJ2-6; 9 nucleotides align to TRBD1. Germline V gene sequence: CDR1 SGHRS, CDR2 YFSETQ. The CDR3 loop spans 17 amino acids. Germline trimming cut 3 bases from V and 0 bases from J; bases unmatched to any gene: 4. DNA of the CDR3: TGCGCCAGCAGCTCGGGACAGGGATCCTCTGGGGCCAACGTCCTGACTTTC. Encoded protein: CASSSGQGSSGANVLTF.

This clonotype has only one observation. The J gene is TRBJ2-6, the V gene TRBV24-1; TRBD1 or TRBD2 may be the D gene (6 bases each). This CDR3 is built from 16 residues. V was trimmed by 4 bases and J by 4 bases, leaving 13 bases between them. Germline CDR1 KGHDR, CDR2 SFDVKD. The CDR3 loop reads CATSEHRGAGANVLTF. Written as DNA, the CDR3 is TGTGCCACCAGTGAACATAGGGGGGCCGGGGCCAACGTCCTGACTTTC.

In its sample, this clonotype was seen a few times. Because it lacks the conserved phenylalanine or tryptophan at the end, this CDR3 is likely a read error. The V gene is TRBV28, the J gene TRBJ2-7, with D tentatively TRBD1 or TRBD2 (5 bases each). Between the trimmed V and J ends, which lost 10 bases and 5 bases, there was a span of 24 bases. Germline CDR1 MDHEN, CDR2 SYDVKM. There are 15 residues in the CDR3. The CDR3 bases are TGTGCCATCCTACCCTCCGGGACGGCCCTTGACGAGCAGTACCTC. Translating it yields CAILPSGTALDEQYL.

There are many counts of this clonotype. J is TRBJ2-7 and V is TRBV12-3 or TRBV12-4; D tentatively reads TRBD1 or TRBD2 (5 bases each). The length of the CDR3 is 17 residues. The V and J ends lost 1 base and 3 bases respectively, with 19 bases between them. For the CDR3, the DNA is TGTGCCAGCAGTTTAGGGGCTTTGGGACGGAGAAGCTACGAGCAGTACTTC. Translation: CASSLGALGRRSYEQYF.

This clonotype was counted only a few times. A read error is possible here, since a much larger clone lies one base away. The rearrangement links TRBV28 to TRBJ2-5; possibly TRBD2 for D (5 bases). CDR1 and CDR2 (germline): MDHEN, SYDVKM. V was cut by 5 bases and J by 5 bases, with 9 bases left in between. The CDR3 is 12 residues long. The CDR3 loop is CASSRGPETQYF. DNA of the CDR3: TGTGCCAGCAGTAGAGGGCCGGAGACCCAGTACTTC.

In its sample, this clonotype was seen a few times. The V and J genes are TRBV6-1 and TRBJ2-2; TRBD2 matches 13 bases. CDR3 length: 18 residues. After removal of 4 bases from V and 4 bases from J, the junction contained 9 bases not matched to a gene. Germline loops: CDR1 MNHNS, CDR2 SASEGT. The CDR3 here is CASSARRTSGRITGELFF. CDR3 DNA sequence: TGTGCCAGCAGTGCTCGCCGGACTAGCGGGAGAATCACCGGGGAGCTGTTTTTT.

This clonotype was found many times. V usage is TRBV12-3 or TRBV12-4 and J usage is TRBJ1-2; 7 bases map to TRBD1. The CDR3 is 14 residues long. With V trimmed by 3 bases and J by 2 bases, 3 bases remained unmatched. CDR3 loop: CASSLGQLNYGYTF. In DNA, the CDR3 is TGTGCCAGCAGTTTGGGACAGTTGAACTATGGCTACACCTTC.

This clonotype occurred many times. The chain carries TRBV27 and TRBJ2-2; D is possibly TRBD1 (5 bases). CDR1 MNHEY and CDR2 SMNVEV come from the germline V gene (reference sequence). The CDR3 length is 15 residues. V was pared by 10 bases and J by 4 bases, with 19 bases between. In DNA form, the CDR3 reads TGTGCCACCAGCCTCGCCCAGGGTGTCACCGGGGAGCTGTTTTTT. This encodes CATSLAQGVTGELFF.

Turning to this clonotype: Given a much more abundant clone one base away, this may be a read error. Since no conserved phenylalanine or tryptophan closes the CDR3, a read error is the likely cause. The V call is TRBV7-2, the J call TRBJ2-7; maybe TRBD2 (5 bases). Trimming stripped 1 base from V and 2 bases from J, with 12 bases between. Germline V gene data show CDR1 as SGHTA and CDR2 as FQGNSA. The CDR3 spans 15 residues. CDR3 DNA: TGTGCCAGCAGCTTAGTATCTCGGGATACCTACGAGCAGTACTCC. As protein: CASSLVSRDTYEQYS.

This clonotype was detected many times. The chain couples TRBV28 to TRBJ2-7; 7 nucleotides align to TRBD1. In germline, CDR1 is MDHEN, CDR2 SYDVKM. V was clipped by 8 bases and J by 3 bases; unmatched bases: 4. The length of the CDR3 is 12 residues. The CDR3 DNA reads as TGTGCCAGCCACGACAGGGACTACGAGCAGTACTTC. It translates to CASHDRDYEQYF.

The chain joins TRBV7-9 to TRBJ1-2; D not resolved. V was cut by 4 bases and J by 3 bases, with 21 bases left in between. This CDR3 spans 17 amino acids. The germline V gene encodes CDR1 SEHNR and CDR2 FQNEAQ (reference sequence). This CDR3 reads CASSSSVGLSGYYGYTF. In DNA form, the CDR3 reads TGTGCCAGCAGCTCCTCCGTCGGGTTGTCGGGTTACTATGGCTACACCTTC.